The clone carrying this TCR beta chain was observed many times. Its specificity is unknown. This sample is drawn from a study of Graves' ophthalmopathy and Graves' hyperthyroidism. Study-level information: Peripheral blood sampling occurred at initial diagnosis, before any treatment. Study outcomes and limitations: Ophthalmopathy progression prediction by the model yielded a sensitivity of 55% to 71% and a specificity of roughly 74%. Blood was where most expanded thyroid clonotypes above 0.001 frequency also turned up.

For repertoire sequencing, the TCR beta CDR3 regions were amplified from RNA transcripts. After a first-round RT-PCR with HTBI primers, a second-round multiplex PCR was run. Each CDR3 protein is one row after TCRdb ran MiXCR on the multiplex PCR reads. Of a few hundred thousand distinct CDR3 sequences listed, roughly 20% are singletons. Germline V gives CDR1 MNHNS, CDR2 SASEGT. This CDR3 is 13 amino acids long. V was clipped by 4 bases and J by 2 bases, with 8 bases between them. Sequenced input: peripheral blood. V and J are TRBV6-1 and TRBJ2-5; a possible D gene is TRBD2 (5 bases). The receptor was derived from a woman younger than 35 with stable Graves' hyperthyroidism. The CDR3 reads CASSGSGQETQYF. In DNA, the CDR3 is TGTGCCAGCAGTGGTTCGGGGCAAGAGACCCAGTACTTC.